This T cell receptor (beta chain) was captured in a study of T cells in Graves' hyperthyroidism and ophthalmopathy (dated by TCRdb to about 2019). Looking at the study overall: Peripheral blood samples were taken at initial diagnosis, before any treatment was given. To identify distinguishing TCR V-J signatures, a discovery cohort of around 100 patients was used, comprising 40 to 45 with Graves' ophthalmopathy and approximately 57 with stable Graves' hyperthyroidism. An independent validation cohort of around 19 hyperthyroidism patients and approximately 17 patients who later progressed to ophthalmopathy tested prospective prediction of ophthalmopathy. The 85 to 100 discovery patients were randomly split 7:3 into training and test sets. In six Graves' hyperthyroidism patients, the study also compared T-cell repertoires from thyroid tissue with T-cell repertoires from blood. Once sampling was done, hyperthyroidism patients were given methimazole at a starting dose of 30 mg daily, whereas ophthalmopathy patients were given high-dose intravenous methylprednisolone. The paper describes TCR Vbeta CDR3 sequencing of fewer than 150 peripheral blood samples, made up of roughly 45 ophthalmopathy patients, 70 to 80 hyperthyroidism patients and about 17 progressor patients. Results the study describes overall, beyond this receptor: Most expanded thyroid clonotypes (frequency above 0.001) were also found in blood, which suggests that blood repertoires may mirror thyroid immune responses. No statistical method was used to set the sample size in advance, and investigators knew the group allocation. During validation, the model predicted progression to ophthalmopathy a median of around 6 months ahead of onset, with almost 71% sensitivity and more than 72% specificity. A model built on a 13 V-J signature distinguished ophthalmopathy from stable hyperthyroidism, reaching about 89% sensitivity and approximately 83% specificity in cross-validation and 80%/75% in testing.

The TCR beta CDR3 regions were amplified from the RNA transcripts. A first-round RT-PCR of the TCR CDR3 used the HTBI primer set with the Qiagen OneStep RT-PCR kit. Libraries were constructed in a second round of multiplex PCR, after which size selection and purification were performed. Sequencing of the libraries was done on an Illumina HiSeq2000 using paired-end 100 bp reads. On the authors' methods: Raw data were processed with SOAPnuke, discarding reads with adapters, uncalled bases, mean Phred below 15, or no exact constant-primer or identifier match. COPE v1.2.5 was used to merge the high-quality paired reads, and each unique nucleotide sequence was defined as a clonotype. Clonotypes were aligned to IMGT TRBV, TRBD and TRBJ reference segments using MiTCR v1.1. The analysis was restricted to V-J combinations with a frequency above 0.0001, which together covered 99.2% of the repertoires. A TCS score was defined as the ratio of F50 (clonal expansion) to E x V (chaos), with BLOSUM62-based TCRdist applied between CDR3 peptides within each V-J. Welch's t-statistics and random forest reduced several hundred V-J features to around 14, which were used in a naive Bayes classifier (R e1071). Using fastp at Q25 and MiXCR, TCRdb reprocessed the public reads and kept productive beta chains. CDR3 protein duplicates are merged, each entry listing the most common genes and DNA. The V and J calls and clone size come from TCRdb's table, not from the authors' own analysis. The sample profile shows over 400,000 distinct CDR3 sequences; 22% of them were found once. Clones ranked in the top ten supply about 53% of the sample.

To note about this clonotype: The target of this receptor is not known. No base qualities exist here, and no much larger clone lies one base off it.

V and J lose 7 bases and 2 bases, and a span of 9 bases separates them. Its CDR3 holds 13 amino acids, cysteine through phenylalanine. Only the CDR3 DNA is retained, 39 bases long and in frame from the first base. CDR1 and CDR2, looked up from the germline V gene, are MNHNS and SASEGT. In the ophthalmopathy patients, disease was moderately to severely active, with a Clinical Activity Score of 3 or more, a NOSPECS grade of 4 or more, and a duration of less than 3 months. The study excluded patients with uncontrolled infections, other autoimmune diseases, pregnancy or lactation. Diagnoses were established on the basis of clinical symptoms, serum thyroxine and TRAb, thyroid ultrasound, and orbital computed tomography. PBMCs were separated from roughly 10 ml of fresh peripheral blood using Ficoll-Paque density gradient centrifugation. Trizol reagent was used to extract total RNA, and RNA quality was then checked on an Agilent 2100 Bioanalyzer.

The receptor chain draws on TRBV6-1 and TRBJ1-3, with the identity of the D gene unclear. This TCR was sampled from a woman in her sixties or seventies with Graves' ophthalmopathy. Sequenced material: blood. The CDR3 protein: CASKQTPGNTIYF. The DNA reads TGTGCCAGCAAGCAGACTCCTGGAAACACCATATATTTT.